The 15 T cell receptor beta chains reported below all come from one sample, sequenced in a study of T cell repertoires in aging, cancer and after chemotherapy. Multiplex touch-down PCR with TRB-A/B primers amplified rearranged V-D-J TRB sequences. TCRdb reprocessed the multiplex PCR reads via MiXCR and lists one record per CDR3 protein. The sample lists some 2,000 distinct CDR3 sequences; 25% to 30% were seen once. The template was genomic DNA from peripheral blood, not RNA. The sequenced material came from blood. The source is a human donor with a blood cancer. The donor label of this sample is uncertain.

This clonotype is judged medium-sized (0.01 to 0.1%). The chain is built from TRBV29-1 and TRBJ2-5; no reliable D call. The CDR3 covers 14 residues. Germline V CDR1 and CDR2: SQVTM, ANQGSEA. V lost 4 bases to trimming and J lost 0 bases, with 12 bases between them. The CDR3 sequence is CSVASILYQETQYF. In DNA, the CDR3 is TGCAGCGTTGCCTCGATTTTGTACCAAGAGACCCAGTACTTC.

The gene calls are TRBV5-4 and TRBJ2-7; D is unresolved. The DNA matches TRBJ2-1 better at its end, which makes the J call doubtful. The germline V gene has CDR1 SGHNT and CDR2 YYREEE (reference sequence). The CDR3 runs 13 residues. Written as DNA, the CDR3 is TGTGCCAGCAGCTTGAACACTAACAATGAGCAGTTCTTC. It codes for CASSLNTNNEQFF.

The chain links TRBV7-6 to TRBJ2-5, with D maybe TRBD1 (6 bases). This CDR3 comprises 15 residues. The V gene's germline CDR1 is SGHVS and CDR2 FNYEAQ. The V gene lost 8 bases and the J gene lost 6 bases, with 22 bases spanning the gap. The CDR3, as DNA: TGTGCCAGCTCCAGGGGTCCGTCGGCGTTCCAGACCCAGTACTTC. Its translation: CASSRGPSAFQTQYF.

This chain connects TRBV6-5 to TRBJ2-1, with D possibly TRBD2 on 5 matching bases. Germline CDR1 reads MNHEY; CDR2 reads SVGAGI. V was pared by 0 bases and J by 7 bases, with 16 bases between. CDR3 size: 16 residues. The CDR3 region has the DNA TGTGCCAGCAGTTACTCGATGGCTTCGGGAAGTAATGAGCAGTTCTTC. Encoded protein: CASSYSMASGSNEQFF.

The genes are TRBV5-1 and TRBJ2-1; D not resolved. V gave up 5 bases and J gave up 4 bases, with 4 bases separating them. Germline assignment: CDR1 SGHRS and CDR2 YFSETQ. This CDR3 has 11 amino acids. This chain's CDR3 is CASRGYNEQFF. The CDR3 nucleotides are TGCGCCAGCAGAGGGTACAATGAGCAGTTCTTC. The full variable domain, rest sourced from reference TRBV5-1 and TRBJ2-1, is KAGVTQTPRYLIKTRGQQVTLSCSPISGHRSVSWYQQTPGQGLQFLFEYFSETQRNKGNFPGRFSGRQFSNSRSEMNVSTLELGDSALYLCASRGYNEQFFGPGTRLTVL.

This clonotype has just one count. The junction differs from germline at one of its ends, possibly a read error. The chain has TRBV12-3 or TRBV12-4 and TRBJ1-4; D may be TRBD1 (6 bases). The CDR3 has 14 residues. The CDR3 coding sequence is TGTGCCAGCAGGGAACAGGGTATCGATGAAATACTGTTTTTT. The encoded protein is CASREQGIDEILFF.

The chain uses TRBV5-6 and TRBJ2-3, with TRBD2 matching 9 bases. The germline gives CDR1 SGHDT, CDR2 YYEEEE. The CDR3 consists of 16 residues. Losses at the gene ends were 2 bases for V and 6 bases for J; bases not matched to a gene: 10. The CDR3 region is CASSLGVGGGADTQYF. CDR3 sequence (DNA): TGTGCCAGCAGCTTAGGGGTTGGCGGGGGGGCGGATACGCAGTATTTT.

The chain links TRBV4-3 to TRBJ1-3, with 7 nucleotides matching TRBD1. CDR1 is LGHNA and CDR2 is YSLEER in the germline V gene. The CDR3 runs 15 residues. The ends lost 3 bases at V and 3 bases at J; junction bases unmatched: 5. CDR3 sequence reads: CASSQTGSGGNTIYF. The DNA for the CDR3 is TGCGCCAGCAGCCAGACAGGGTCTGGTGGAAACACCATATATTTT.

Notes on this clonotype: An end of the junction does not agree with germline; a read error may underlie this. CDR3 bases: TGCGCCAGCAGCCAAGATCTACTAGCGGGAATTGAGCAGTTCTTC. Translated, it gives CASSQDLLAGIEQFF. The chain recombines TRBV5-6 with TRBJ2-1; 10 nucleotides match TRBD2. Germline V lookup: CDR1 SGHDT, CDR2 YYEEEE. The CDR3 has 15 amino acids. Filled out from reference TRBV5-6 and TRBJ2-1, the complete variable domain reads DAGVTQSPTHLIKTRGQQVTLRCSPKSGHDTVSWYQQALGQGPQFIFQYYEEEERQRGNFPDRFSGHQFPNYSSELNVNALLLGDSALYLCASSQDLLAGIEQFFGPGTRLTVL.

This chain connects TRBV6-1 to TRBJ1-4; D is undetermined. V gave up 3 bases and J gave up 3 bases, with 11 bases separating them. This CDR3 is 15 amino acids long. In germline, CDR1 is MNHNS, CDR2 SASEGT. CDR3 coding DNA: TGTGCCAGCAGTGATCCAGGTGGGGCTAATGAAAAACTGTTTTTT. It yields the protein CASSDPGGANEKLFF.

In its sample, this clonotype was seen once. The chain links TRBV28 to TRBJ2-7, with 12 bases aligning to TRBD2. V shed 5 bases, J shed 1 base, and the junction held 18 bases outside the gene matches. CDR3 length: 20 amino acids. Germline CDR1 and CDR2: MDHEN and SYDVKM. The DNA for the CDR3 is TGTGCCAGCAGTCTGCGGGGGGCTAGCGGGAGGGCTACCTCATCCTACGAGCAGTACTTC. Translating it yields CASSLRGASGRATSSYEQYF.

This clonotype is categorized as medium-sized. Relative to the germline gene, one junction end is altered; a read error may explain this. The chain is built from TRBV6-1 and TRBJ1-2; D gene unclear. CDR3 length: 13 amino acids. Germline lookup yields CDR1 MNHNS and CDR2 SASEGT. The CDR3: CASSERRNYGHTF. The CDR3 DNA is TGTGCCAGCAGTGAACGGCGGAACTATGGCCACACCTTC.

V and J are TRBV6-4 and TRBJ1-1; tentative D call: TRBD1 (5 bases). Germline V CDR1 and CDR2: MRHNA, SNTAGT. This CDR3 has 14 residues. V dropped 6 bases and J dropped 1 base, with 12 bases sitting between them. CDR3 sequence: CASSSGTENTEAFF. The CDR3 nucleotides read TGTGCCAGCAGCTCCGGGACGGAGAACACTGAAGCTTTCTTT.

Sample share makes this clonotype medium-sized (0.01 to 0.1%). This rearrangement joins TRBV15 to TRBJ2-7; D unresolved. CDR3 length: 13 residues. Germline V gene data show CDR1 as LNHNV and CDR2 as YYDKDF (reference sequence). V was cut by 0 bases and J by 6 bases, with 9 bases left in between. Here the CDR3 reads CATSRERTGEQYF. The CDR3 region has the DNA TGTGCCACCAGCAGAGAGAGGACCGGCGAGCAGTACTTC. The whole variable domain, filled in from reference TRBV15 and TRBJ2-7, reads DAMVIQNPRYQVTQFGKPVTLSCSQTLNHNVMYWYQQKSSQAPKLLFHYYDKDFNNEADTPDNFQSRRPNTSFCFLDIRSPGLGDTAMYLCATSRERTGEQYFGPGTRLTVT.

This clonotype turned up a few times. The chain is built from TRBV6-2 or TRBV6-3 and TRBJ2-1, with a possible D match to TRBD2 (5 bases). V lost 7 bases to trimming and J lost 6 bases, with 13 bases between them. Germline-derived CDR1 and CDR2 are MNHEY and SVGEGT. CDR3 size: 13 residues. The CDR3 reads CASKSDYRNEQFF. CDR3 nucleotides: TGTGCCAGCAAAAGTGACTACCGCAATGAGCAGTTCTTC.